The sequence of this T cell receptor (beta chain) was determined in a study of cytomegalovirus exposure and HLA in healthy donors. About the study: A previous analysis identified approximately 110 million unique TCR beta sequences derived from around 200 million T cells.

Primers for the PCR totalled 60 Vbeta and 13 Jbeta. The repertoire was sequenced with immunoSEQ multiplex PCR; TCRdb's copy has only in-frame clones and lacks some. The repertoire table contains about 74,000 clones. The germline CDR1 and CDR2 sequences are MNHEY and SMNVEV (reference sequence). V lost 5 bases and J lost 8; bases outside the gene matches: 6. The CDR3 contains 13 residues. V gene TRBV27 combines with J gene TRBJ1-2; 9 positions agree with TRBD1. This sequence was found in a female donor in good health and CMV-seropositive. Sequenced material: PBMCs. The CDR3 is CASSPTDRGGYTF. The CDR3 DNA reads as TGTGCCAGCAGTCCCACAGACAGGGGGGGCTACACCTTC.